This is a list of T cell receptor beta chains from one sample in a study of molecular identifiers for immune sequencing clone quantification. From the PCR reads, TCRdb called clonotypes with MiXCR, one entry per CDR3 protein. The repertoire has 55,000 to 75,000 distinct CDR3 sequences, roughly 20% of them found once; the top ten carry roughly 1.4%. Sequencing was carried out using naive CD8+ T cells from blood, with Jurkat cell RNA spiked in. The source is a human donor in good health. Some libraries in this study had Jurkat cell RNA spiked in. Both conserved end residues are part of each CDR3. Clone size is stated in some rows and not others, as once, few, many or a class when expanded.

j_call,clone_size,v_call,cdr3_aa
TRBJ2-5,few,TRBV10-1,CASSESKVLEETQYF
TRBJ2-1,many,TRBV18,CASSPPLTGDTHMDYQFF
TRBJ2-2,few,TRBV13,CASSLVIGVTGELFF
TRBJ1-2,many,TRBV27,CASSLGVGGGYTF
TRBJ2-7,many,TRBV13,CASSWGLAPYEQYF
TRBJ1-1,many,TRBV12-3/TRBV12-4,CASSLAQRRGYTEAFF
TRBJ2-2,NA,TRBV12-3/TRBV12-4,CASSSETSGREAPTGELFF
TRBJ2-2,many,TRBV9,CASSGPKGGAQTGELFF
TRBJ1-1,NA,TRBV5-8,CASTRGHSQNTEAFF
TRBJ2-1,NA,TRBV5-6,CASSYDGTSGGYNERFF
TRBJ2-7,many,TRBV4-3,CASSQDPGGGYEQYF
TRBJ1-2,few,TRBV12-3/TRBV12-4,CASSSPGDHIYGYTF
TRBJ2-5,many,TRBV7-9,CASSPDTGIQETQYF
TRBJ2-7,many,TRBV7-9,CASSFGSYEQYF
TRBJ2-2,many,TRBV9,CASSVAGAGTGELFF
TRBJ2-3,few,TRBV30,CAWSFLAEGDTQYF
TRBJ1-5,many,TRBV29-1,CSVTTGSNQPQHF
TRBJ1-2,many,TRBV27,CASSLTGPYGYTF
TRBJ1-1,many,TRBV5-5,CASSLGQGADTEAFF
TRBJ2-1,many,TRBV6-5,CASSLAGSYNEQFF
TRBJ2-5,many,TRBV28,CASSPGLAEQETQYF
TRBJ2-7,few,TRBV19,CASSISWQGTYEQYF
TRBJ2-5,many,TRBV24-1,CATSDVAGGGQETQYF
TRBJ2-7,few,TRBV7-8,CASSYGGRTYEQYF
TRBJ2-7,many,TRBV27,CASSLTGTGYYEQYF
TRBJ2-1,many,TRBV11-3,CASSAGTTNEQFF
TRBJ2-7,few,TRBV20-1,CSASTASGYEQYF
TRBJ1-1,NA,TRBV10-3,CAIGQTGVNTEAFF
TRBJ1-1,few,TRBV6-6,CASSSQGVNTEAFF
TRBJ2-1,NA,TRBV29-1,CSTSLGYNEQFF
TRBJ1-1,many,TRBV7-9,CASSLDWVAAFF
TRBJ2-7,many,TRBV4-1,CASSLEGGSGTEQYF
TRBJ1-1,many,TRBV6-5,CASSYSRYAEAFF
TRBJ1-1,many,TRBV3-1,CASSQDRIGVRNTEAFF
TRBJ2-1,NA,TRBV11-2,CASGFIGSSYNEQFF
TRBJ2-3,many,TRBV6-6,CASVIGTSRADTQYF
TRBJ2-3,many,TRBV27,CASSLSATDTQYF
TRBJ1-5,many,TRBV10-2,CASSESVNRGGQPQHF
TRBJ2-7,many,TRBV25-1,CASRGTGGREQYF
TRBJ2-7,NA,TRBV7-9,CASAGNYEQYF
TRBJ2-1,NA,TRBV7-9,CASSLDGAGPYNEQFF
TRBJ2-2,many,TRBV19,CASMTGWPGELFF
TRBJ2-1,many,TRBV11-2,CASIHGAASYNEQFF
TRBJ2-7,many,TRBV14,CASSHIGQYEQYF
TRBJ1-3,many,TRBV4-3,CASSQDSLGTHSGNTIYF
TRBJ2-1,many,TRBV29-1,CSVEKTQFF
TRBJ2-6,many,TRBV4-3,CASSPSSTGAGANVLTF
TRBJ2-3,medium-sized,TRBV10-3,CAIKGEASGRITDTQYF
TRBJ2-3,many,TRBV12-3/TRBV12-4,CASSLPLGAEDTQYF
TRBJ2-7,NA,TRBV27,CASSPILAGSGYEQYF
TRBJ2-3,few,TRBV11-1,CASSPPGGRLSPTQYF
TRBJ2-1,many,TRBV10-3,CAISDSSSSYNEQFF
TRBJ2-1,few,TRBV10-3,CAISESGLPYNEQFF
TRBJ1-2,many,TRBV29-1,CSVGTEHETNYGYTF
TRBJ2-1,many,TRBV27,CATGLPYNEQFF